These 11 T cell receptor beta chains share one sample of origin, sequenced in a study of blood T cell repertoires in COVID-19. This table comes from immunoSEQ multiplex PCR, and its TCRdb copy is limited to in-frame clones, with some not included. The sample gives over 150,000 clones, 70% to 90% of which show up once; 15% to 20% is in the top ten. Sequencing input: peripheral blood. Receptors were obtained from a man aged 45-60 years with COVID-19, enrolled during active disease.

CDR3 residues: CASSLGSAHYNEQFF. In DNA, the CDR3 is TGCGCCAGCAGCTTGGGTAGCGCGCACTACAATGAGCAGTTCTTC. V gene TRBV5-1 combines with J gene TRBJ2-1; possible D gene TRBD2, 5 bases. The CDR3 totals 15 residues. With 0 bases removed from V and 3 bases from J, the gap between germline ends came to 10 bases. CDR1 and CDR2 (germline): SGHRS, YFSETQ. Full variable domain (rest looked up from reference TRBV5-1 and TRBJ2-1): KAGVTQTPRYLIKTRGQQVTLSCSPISGHRSVSWYQQTPGQGLQFLFEYFSETQRNKGNFPGRFSGRQFSNSRSEMNVSTLELGDSALYLCASSLGSAHYNEQFFGPGTRLTVL.

CDR3 sequence reads: CASSFSGGAREQYF. In nucleotides, the CDR3 is TGTGCCAGCTCATTTAGCGGGGGGGCGAGGGAGCAGTACTTC. The chain is built from TRBV13 and TRBJ2-7; 11 bases fit TRBD2. The CDR3 has 14 amino acids. V was pared by 8 bases and J by 7 bases, with 10 bases of the junction left unmatched. The germline V gene has CDR1 PRHDT and CDR2 FYEKMQ (reference sequence).

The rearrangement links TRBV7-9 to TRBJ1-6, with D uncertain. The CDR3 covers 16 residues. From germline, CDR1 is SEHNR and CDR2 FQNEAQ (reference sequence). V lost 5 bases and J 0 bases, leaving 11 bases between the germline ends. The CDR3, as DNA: TGTGCCAGCAGCCCCCCCGGGAGCTCCTATAATTCACCCCTCCACTTT. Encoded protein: CASSPPGSSYNSPLHF.

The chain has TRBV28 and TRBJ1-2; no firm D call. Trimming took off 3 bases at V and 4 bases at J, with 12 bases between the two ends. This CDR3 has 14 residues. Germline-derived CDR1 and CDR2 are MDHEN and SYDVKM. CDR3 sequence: CASSFRVTGYGYTF. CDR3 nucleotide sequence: TGTGCCAGCAGTTTTCGTGTCACGGGCTATGGCTACACCTTC.

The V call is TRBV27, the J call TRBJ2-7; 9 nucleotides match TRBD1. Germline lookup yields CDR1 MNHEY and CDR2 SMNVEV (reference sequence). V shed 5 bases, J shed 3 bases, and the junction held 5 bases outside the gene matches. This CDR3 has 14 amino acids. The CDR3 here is CASSRTGVIYEQYF. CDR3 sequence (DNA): TGTGCCAGCAGTAGGACAGGGGTCATCTACGAGCAGTACTTC.

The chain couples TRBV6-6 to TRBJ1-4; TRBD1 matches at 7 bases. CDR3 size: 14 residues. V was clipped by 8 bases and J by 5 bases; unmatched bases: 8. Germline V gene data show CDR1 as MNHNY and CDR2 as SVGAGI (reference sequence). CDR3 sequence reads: CASDEQGTNEKLFF. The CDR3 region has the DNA TGTGCCAGCGATGAACAGGGGACCAATGAAAAACTGTTTTTT.

The CDR3: CASSPSSGLTVSGANVLTF. In DNA form, the CDR3 reads TGTGCCAGCAGCCCAAGCTCGGGACTTACTGTCTCTGGGGCCAACGTCCTGACTTTC. The chain couples TRBV7-9 to TRBJ2-6, with D tentatively TRBD2 (6 bases). CDR3 length: 19 amino acids. Germline-derived CDR1 and CDR2 are SEHNR and FQNEAQ (reference sequence). V dropped 5 bases and J dropped 0 bases, with 20 bases sitting between them. Filled out from reference TRBV7-9 and TRBJ2-6, the complete variable domain reads DTGVSQNPRHKITKRGQNVTFRCDPISEHNRLYWYRQTLGQGPEFLTYFQNEAQLEKSRLLSDRFSAERPKGSFSTLEIQRTEQGDSAMYLCASSPSSGLTVSGANVLTFGAGSRLTVL.

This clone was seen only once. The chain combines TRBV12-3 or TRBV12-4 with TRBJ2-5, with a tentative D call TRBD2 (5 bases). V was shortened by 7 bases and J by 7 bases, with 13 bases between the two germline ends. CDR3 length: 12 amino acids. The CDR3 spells CASKDYLGTQYF. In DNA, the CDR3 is TGTGCCAGCAAAGACTACCTAGGGACCCAGTACTTC.

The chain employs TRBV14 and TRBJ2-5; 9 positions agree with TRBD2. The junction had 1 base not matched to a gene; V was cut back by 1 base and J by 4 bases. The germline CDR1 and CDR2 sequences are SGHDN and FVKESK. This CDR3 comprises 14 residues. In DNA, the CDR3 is TGTGCCAGCAGCCAAGCTAGCGGGATAGAGACCCAGTACTTC. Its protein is CASSQASGIETQYF.

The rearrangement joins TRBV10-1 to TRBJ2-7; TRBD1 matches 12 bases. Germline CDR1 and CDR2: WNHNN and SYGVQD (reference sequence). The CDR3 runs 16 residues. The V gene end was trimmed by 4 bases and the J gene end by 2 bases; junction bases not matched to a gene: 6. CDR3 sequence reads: CASSVGQGAGPYEQYF. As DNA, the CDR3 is TGCGCCAGCAGTGTGGGACAGGGGGCAGGTCCCTACGAGCAGTACTTC.

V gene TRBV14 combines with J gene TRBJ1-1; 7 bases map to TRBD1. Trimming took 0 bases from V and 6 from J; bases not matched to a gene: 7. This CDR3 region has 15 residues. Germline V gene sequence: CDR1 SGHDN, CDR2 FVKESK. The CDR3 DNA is TGTGCCAGCAGCCAAGATCGACAGGGTGGCGCTGAAGCTTTCTTT. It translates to CASSQDRQGGAEAFF.